Only a few counts were recorded for the clone carrying this T cell receptor (beta chain). Its antigen is still unknown. V gave up 3 bases and J gave up 3 bases; unmatched junction bases: 11. Germline V gives CDR1 SEHNR, CDR2 FQNEAQ (reference sequence). The CDR3 has 17 amino acids. The data are from a study of cytomegalovirus exposure and HLA in healthy donors. Findings and caveats of the study: TCR beta chains numbering more than 150 were designated cytomegalovirus-associated. The later analysis indicated that the majority of CMV-associated TCR beta chains appeared HLA-restricted.

Primers: 60 Vbeta forward and 13 Jbeta reverse. The protocol was immunoSEQ multiplex PCR, while the TCRdb copy is restricted to in-frame clones and leaves out a portion. The sample lists about 160,000 clones, 75% to 85% occurring once. This sequence was found in a man aged 45-65 years in good health and CMV-seropositive. The genes are TRBV7-9 and TRBJ1-1, with 9 bases matching TRBD1. Sequenced sample: PBMCs. In DNA form, the CDR3 reads TGTGCCAGCAGCTTTTTCGGACAGGGGAGAAAGGACACTGAAGCTTTCTTT. Translation: CASSFFGQGRKDTEAFF.